Detailed here is one T cell receptor beta chain. The CDR3 is 17 amino acids. Between the trimmed V and J ends, which lost 0 bases and 2 bases, there was a span of 16 bases. The germline V gene has CDR1 LGHNA and CDR2 YSLEER. The data stem from a study of blood T cell repertoires in COVID-19. Study background: Spain, Italy and the United States supplied samples that represented acute and convalescent COVID-19.

The method was immunoSEQ multiplex PCR; TCRdb's version includes in-frame clones alone and lacks a portion of them. Of about 150,000 clones listed, roughly 88% are singletons. This clonotype originated in a woman aged 50 to 60 who had recovered from COVID-19. The V and J genes are TRBV4-3 and TRBJ1-2; D perhaps matches TRBD1 (6 bases). The sequenced sample was PBMCs or T cells enriched from blood (not recorded which). The CDR3 sequence is CASSQDGGLDRNYGYTF. The CDR3 bases are TGCGCCAGCAGCCAAGATGGGGGTCTCGACAGGAACTATGGCTACACCTTC.